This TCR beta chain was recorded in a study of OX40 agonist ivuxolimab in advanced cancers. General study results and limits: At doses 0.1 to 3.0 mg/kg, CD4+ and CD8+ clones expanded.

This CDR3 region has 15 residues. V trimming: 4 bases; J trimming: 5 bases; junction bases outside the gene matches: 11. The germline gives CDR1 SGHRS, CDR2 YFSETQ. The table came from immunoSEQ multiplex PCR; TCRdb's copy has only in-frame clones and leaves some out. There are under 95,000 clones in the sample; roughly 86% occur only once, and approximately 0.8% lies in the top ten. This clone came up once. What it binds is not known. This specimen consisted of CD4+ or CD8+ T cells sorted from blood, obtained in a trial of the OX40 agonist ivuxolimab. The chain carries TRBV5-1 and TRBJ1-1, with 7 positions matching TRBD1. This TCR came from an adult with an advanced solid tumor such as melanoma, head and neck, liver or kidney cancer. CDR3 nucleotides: TGCGCCAGCAGCCTCAGTATAGCAGGGGGTACTGAAGCTTTCTTT. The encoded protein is CASSLSIAGGTEAFF. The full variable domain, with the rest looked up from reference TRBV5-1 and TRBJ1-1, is KAGVTQTPRYLIKTRGQQVTLSCSPISGHRSVSWYQQTPGQGLQFLFEYFSETQRNKGNFPGRFSGRQFSNSRSEMNVSTLELGDSALYLCASSLSIAGGTEAFFGQGTRLTVV.